These 21 T cell receptor beta chains originate from one sample sequenced in a study of immune cell composition in non-small cell lung cancer. Clones were read by immunoSEQ multiplex PCR, and TCRdb kept only the in-frame ones, dropping some. The table shows roughly 3,100 clones, with 84% occurring only once. The normal lung sample lay at least 3 cm, and maximally far, from the tumour. Sequencing used non-adjacent lung tissue. These TCRs come from a human donor with non-small cell lung cancer.

This chain connects TRBV11-2 to TRBJ2-5, with TRBD2 matching over 15 bases. From germline, CDR1 is SGHAT and CDR2 FQNNGV. The V gene end was trimmed by 4 bases and the J gene end by 5 bases; junction bases not matched to a gene: 8. This CDR3 has 17 residues. The CDR3 sequence is CASSSSGLAGGRETQYF. The CDR3 DNA reads as TGTGCCAGCAGCTCTTCGGGACTAGCGGGAGGACGGGAGACCCAGTACTTC. Drawing the rest from reference TRBV11-2 and TRBJ2-5, the complete variable domain is EAGVAQSPRYKIIEKRQSVAFWCNPISGHATLYWYQQILGQGPKLLIQFQNNGVVDDSQLPKDRFSAERLKGVDSTLKIQPAKLEDSAVYLCASSSSGLAGGRETQYFGPGTRLLVL.

The chain combines TRBV29-1 with TRBJ1-2; D is undetermined. CDR1 is SQVTM and CDR2 is ANQGSEA in the germline V gene. Trimming cost V 3 bases and J 2 bases, with 10 bases left between them. CDR3 length equals 13 residues. CDR3 nucleotide sequence: TGCAGCGTTGAGCACAGCACCAACTATGGCTACACCTTC. It codes for CSVEHSTNYGYTF.

J is TRBJ2-7 and V is TRBV5-5; 7 bases match TRBD1. With 0 bases clipped from V and 3 bases from J, the junction kept 6 bases outside the gene matches. Per the germline V gene, CDR1 is SGHKS and CDR2 is YYEKEE (reference sequence). The CDR3 covers 15 residues. In nucleotides, the CDR3 is TGTGCCAGCAGCTTGGCCGGGACAGTGGGCTACGAGCAGTACTTC. It specifies CASSLAGTVGYEQYF.

Judged by abundance, this clone is medium-sized (0.01 to 0.1%). The V gene is TRBV19, the J gene TRBJ1-1; 7 bases align to TRBD1. The CDR3 totals 14 residues. The ends lost 7 bases at V and 0 bases at J; junction bases unmatched: 5. CDR1 is LNHDA, CDR2 SQIVND, per germline (reference sequence). The CDR3 spells CASTRTGVNTEAFF. In DNA, the CDR3 is TGTGCCAGTACAAGGACAGGCGTGAACACTGAAGCTTTCTTT.

This clone was recorded once. The chain carries TRBV5-5 and TRBJ1-2; 7 bases match TRBD1. In germline, CDR1 is SGHKS, CDR2 YYEKEE (reference sequence). The CDR3 runs to 13 residues. The J segment lost 5 bases and the V segment lost 2 bases, leaving 3 bases of the junction unmatched. CDR3 in DNA: TGTGCCAGCAGCTTAAGGGGGCAATATGGCTACACCTTC. It specifies CASSLRGQYGYTF.

J is TRBJ1-2 and V is TRBV28; 7 bases agree with TRBD1. With V trimmed by 7 bases and J by 5 bases, 4 bases remained unmatched. The CDR3 sequence is 12 residues long. Germline CDR1 and CDR2: MDHEN and SYDVKM. Here the CDR3 DNA reads TGTGCCAGCATCGCACAGGGGTATGGCTACACCTTC. Translation gives CASIAQGYGYTF.

The chain recombines TRBV27 with TRBJ2-5; maybe TRBD2 (6 bases). CDR3 size: 14 residues. Germline CDR1 and CDR2: MNHEY and SMNVEV (reference sequence). The V gene lost 5 bases and the J gene lost 5 bases, with 15 bases spanning the gap. CDR3 nucleotides: TGTGCCAGCAGTCCAGGGATTGGGAGGGAGACCCAGTACTTC. Translating it yields CASSPGIGRETQYF.

The chain combines TRBV2 with TRBJ2-1; 8 nucleotides line up with TRBD1. The CDR3 covers 14 residues. Per the germline V gene, CDR1 is SNHLY and CDR2 is FYNNEI. J was trimmed by 9 bases and V by 3 bases; bases with no gene match: 7. The CDR3 spells CASSEGRGQGEQFF. The CDR3 coding sequence is TGTGCCAGCAGTGAGGGCAGGGGGCAGGGTGAGCAGTTCTTC.

The V call is TRBV18, the J call TRBJ1-2; 8 bases line up with TRBD1. The length of the CDR3 is 19 residues. The V gene's germline CDR1 is KGHSH and CDR2 LQKENI. The trim removed 6 bases at V and 7 bases at J, leaving 25 bases unmatched. The CDR3 region is CASSPGVSGQGARLSGYTF. The CDR3 DNA follows: TGTGCCAGCTCCCCGGGAGTCTCAGGGCAGGGGGCGCGATTAAGTGGCTACACCTTC.

The gene calls are TRBV5-1 and TRBJ1-1, with 8 bases fitting TRBD1. CDR3 length: 14 amino acids. Germline CDR1 is SGHRS and CDR2 is YFSETQ. The V segment lost 4 bases and the J segment 4 bases; nucleotides outside the gene matches: 6. The CDR3 DNA reads as TGCGCCAGCAGCGACGGACAGGGTGGCACTGAAGCTTTCTTT. Its protein is CASSDGQGGTEAFF.

The gene calls are TRBV14 and TRBJ1-2; 7 positions agree with TRBD1. Germline V gene lookup returns CDR1 SGHDN and CDR2 FVKESK. The CDR3 spans 14 residues. J lost 6 bases, V lost 1 base, and 5 bases had no gene match. The CDR3 coding sequence is TGTGCCAGCAGCCAAGGACAGGGAGACCATGGCTACACCTTC. It specifies CASSQGQGDHGYTF.

V and J are TRBV5-4 and TRBJ1-1; no reliable D call. Germline V gene sequence: CDR1 SGHNT, CDR2 YYREEE (reference sequence). Trimming removed 4 bases at V and 1 base at J, with 8 bases between. This CDR3 has 13 amino acids. CDR3 coding DNA: TGTGCCAGCAGCACAAGCGGGAACACTGAAGCTTTCTTT. This gives the protein CASSTSGNTEAFF.

By sample fraction, this clone is large. The rearrangement uses TRBV6-5 and TRBJ1-3; D remains ambiguous. Germline V gene lookup returns CDR1 MNHEY and CDR2 SVGAGI. The CDR3 extends over 15 amino acids. V was trimmed by 1 base and J by 3 bases, leaving 10 bases between them. CDR3 sequence: CASSYFRGGGNTIYF. CDR3 nucleotide sequence: TGTGCCAGCAGTTACTTCCGGGGTGGTGGAAACACCATATATTTT.

The genes are TRBV28 and TRBJ1-2, with a tentative D call TRBD1 (6 bases). Germline CDR1 MDHEN, CDR2 SYDVKM. CDR3 length: 14 residues. The V gene lost 6 bases and the J gene lost 8 bases, with 19 bases spanning the gap. CDR3 coding DNA: TGTGCCAGCAGCCCCCCGACAGGTGGTCAGGGCTACACCTTC. It yields the protein CASSPPTGGQGYTF.

The V and J genes are TRBV27 and TRBJ1-2; no reliable D call. The CDR3 totals 15 residues. CDR1 is MNHEY, CDR2 SMNVEV, per germline (reference sequence). V gave up 1 base and J gave up 0 bases, with 9 bases separating them. The CDR3 reads CASSLFGSANYGYTF. The CDR3 nucleotides are TGTGCCAGCAGTTTATTTGGCAGCGCTAACTATGGCTACACCTTC.

The chain carries TRBV6-1 and TRBJ1-5; 8 nucleotides align to TRBD1. Germline CDR1 and CDR2: MNHNS and SASEGT. Trimming took 4 bases from V and 5 from J; bases not matched to a gene: 16. This CDR3 has 18 amino acids. The CDR3, as DNA: TGTGCCAGCAGTGTCGCAACAGGGGGTTTGGGCGGGGATCAGCCCCAGCATTTT. It specifies CASSVATGGLGGDQPQHF.

The CDR3 region is CASSSGRGGGYGYTF. The CDR3 coding sequence is TGTGCCAGTAGTAGCGGCAGGGGCGGGGGCTATGGCTACACCTTC. This sequence joins TRBV19 and TRBJ1-2, with D possibly being TRBD1 (6 bases). CDR1 is LNHDA and CDR2 is SQIVND in the germline V gene (reference sequence). This CDR3 contains 15 residues. Trimming left V 4 bases short and J 4 bases short, with 16 bases between.

The chain couples TRBV5-6 to TRBJ2-1; TRBD2 aligns across 12 bases. Unmatched junction bases numbered 2, after V lost 6 bases and J lost 4 bases. The CDR3 is 14 residues long. The germline V gene encodes CDR1 SGHDT and CDR2 YYEEEE. CDR3 residues: CASTLAGGYNEQFF. CDR3 bases: TGTGCCAGCACACTAGCGGGAGGATACAATGAGCAGTTCTTC.

The V and J genes are TRBV28 and TRBJ2-2; D gene ambiguous. The germline V gene has CDR1 MDHEN and CDR2 SYDVKM. CDR3 length equals 17 residues. Trimming took 7 bases from V and 3 from J, leaving 21 bases between them. This chain's CDR3 is CASTPLIRAKDTGELFF. DNA of the CDR3: TGTGCCAGCACACCTTTAATCCGAGCGAAGGACACCGGGGAGCTGTTTTTT.

This clone has a handful of counts. The chain employs TRBV5-4 and TRBJ2-7; the match to TRBD2 covers 10 bases. CDR3 length equals 15 residues. The V segment lost 0 bases and the J segment 2 bases; nucleotides outside the gene matches: 2. The germline CDR1 and CDR2 sequences are SGHNT and YYREEE (reference sequence). The CDR3 here is CASSLDLAGAYEQYF. The CDR3 coding sequence is TGTGCCAGCAGCTTGGACCTAGCGGGAGCCTACGAGCAGTACTTC.

The rearrangement joins TRBV6-5 to TRBJ2-2, with D possibly TRBD1 on 6 matching bases. The germline V gene has CDR1 MNHEY and CDR2 SVGAGI. The V end lost 0 bases, the J end lost 3 bases, and 8 bases lay between the germline ends. The CDR3 is 15 residues long. The CDR3 DNA is TGTGCCAGCAGTTACTCCCCAGGGGACACCGGGGAGCTGTTTTTT. It yields the protein CASSYSPGDTGELFF.